The clone carrying this T cell receptor beta chain was counted at least ten times. Its antigen is not identified. The V and J ends lost 4 bases and 0 bases respectively, with 9 bases between them. Germline V lookup: CDR1 LGHDT, CDR2 YNNKEL (reference sequence). There are 14 residues in the CDR3. The sample belongs to a study of response to subunit inactivated influenza vaccine. Study-level findings and limits: That few new T cells are recruited by each seasonal influenza vaccination was the authors' suggestion.

From the RT-PCR reads, TCRdb called clonotypes with MiXCR, one entry per CDR3 protein. The data hold a few hundred thousand distinct CDR3 sequences, with roughly a fifth observed a single time. The sequence was collected from a man between 50 and 75 years old who received an inactivated influenza vaccine. This specimen consisted of PBMCs from blood, obtained approximately 20 months after vaccination. V is TRBV3-1 and J is TRBJ1-2, with a weak D call TRBD1 (6 bases). The CDR3: CASSRGPANYGYTF. The CDR3 bases are TGTGCCAGCAGCCGGGGGCCAGCTAACTATGGCTACACCTTC. Together with reference TRBV3-1 and TRBJ1-2, the CDR3 gives the full variable domain: DTAVSQTPKYLVTQMGNDKSIKCEQNLGHDTMYWYKQDSKKFLKIMFSYNNKELIINETVPNRFSPKSPDKAHLNLHINSLELGDSAVYFCASSRGPANYGYTFGSGTRLTVV.